These 20 T cell receptor beta chains came from one sample sequenced in a study of coeliac disease. Produced via immunoSEQ multiplex PCR; TCRdb's table is partial and in-frame only. The table has 600 to 850 clones, roughly 51% seen once. The sequencing input was intraepithelial lymphocytes from the gut. These receptors originate from a woman aged 45 to 65 without celiac disease.

The chain's CDR3 is CASSSLAGGHYEQYF. The CDR3, as DNA: TGTGCCAGCAGCTCACTAGCGGGGGGGCACTACGAGCAGTACTTC. The chain has TRBV7-9 and TRBJ2-7; TRBD2 matches 13 bases. CDR1 and CDR2 (germline): SEHNR, FQNEAQ (reference sequence). After removal of 4 bases from V and 3 bases from J, the junction contained 3 bases not matched to a gene. The CDR3 loop spans 15 amino acids. The full variable domain, its missing parts supplied by reference TRBV7-9 and TRBJ2-7, is DTGVSQNPRHKITKRGQNVTFRCDPISEHNRLYWYRQTLGQGPEFLTYFQNEAQLEKSRLLSDRFSAERPKGSFSTLEIQRTEQGDSAMYLCASSSLAGGHYEQYFGPGTRLTVT.

The rearrangement uses TRBV5-6 and TRBJ2-4; D gene unclear. The ends were cut back, 0 bases at V and 6 bases at J, with 10 bases in the middle. The V gene's germline CDR1 is SGHDT and CDR2 YYEEEE. This CDR3 is 14 amino acids long. The chain's CDR3 is CASSLVTYGNIQYF. Here the CDR3 DNA reads TGTGCCAGCAGCTTGGTCACGTACGGAAACATTCAGTACTTC.

This clone was observed a single time. V and J are TRBV27 and TRBJ1-2, with D tentatively TRBD1 (5 bases). V was shortened by 6 bases and J by 7 bases, with 15 bases between the two germline ends. The length of the CDR3 is 13 residues. The germline V gene has CDR1 MNHEY and CDR2 SMNVEV (reference sequence). DNA for the CDR3: TGTGCCAGCAGGGGTGGGACGCGGGGTGGCTACACCTTC. Its protein product is CASRGGTRGGYTF.

This chain links TRBV30 with TRBJ1-2; 10 positions match TRBD1. The CDR3 totals 15 residues. CDR1 is GTSNPN and CDR2 is SVGIG in the germline V gene (reference sequence). The junction had 9 bases not matched to a gene; V was cut back by 3 bases and J by 5 bases. CDR3 loop: CAWRPGQGFKYGYTF. In DNA, the CDR3 is TGTGCCTGGAGGCCGGGACAGGGGTTCAAATATGGCTACACCTTC. The whole variable domain, remainder taken from reference TRBV30 and TRBJ1-2, is SQTIHQWPATLVQPVGSPLSLECTVEGTSNPNLYWYRQAAGRGLQLLFYSVGIGQISSEVPQNLSASRPQDRQFILSSKKLLLSDSGFYLCAWRPGQGFKYGYTFGSGTRLTVV.

The chain is built from TRBV19 and TRBJ1-2; D remains ambiguous. V shed 5 bases and J shed 4 bases, with 23 bases lying between them. The CDR3 is 17 residues long. Germline CDR1 and CDR2: LNHDA and SQIVND (reference sequence). The CDR3 reads CASSQFEANRKTYGYTF. CDR3 in DNA: TGTGCCAGTAGTCAGTTCGAGGCAAATCGAAAGACCTATGGCTACACCTTC.

This rearrangement joins TRBV5-4 to TRBJ2-1, with 8 bases lining up with TRBD2. Germline V gene data show CDR1 as SGHNT and CDR2 as YYREEE (reference sequence). This CDR3 is built from 14 residues. With 1 base clipped from V and 8 bases from J, the junction kept 5 bases outside the gene matches. CDR3 protein: CASSLTGGSDEQFF. The CDR3 nucleotides are TGTGCCAGCAGCTTGACGGGGGGGAGTGATGAGCAGTTCTTC.

The chain combines TRBV13 with TRBJ1-2, with D possibly TRBD1 on 6 matching bases. Per germline, CDR1 PRHDT and CDR2 FYEKMQ (reference sequence). The ends were cut back, 5 bases at V and 8 bases at J, with 15 bases in the middle. The CDR3 is 13 residues long. CDR3: CASSPQGIGGYTF. Written as DNA, the CDR3 is TGTGCCAGCAGCCCACAGGGTATTGGGGGCTACACCTTC. The variable domain in full, completed from reference TRBV13 and TRBJ1-2, reads AAGVIQSPRHLIKEKRETATLKCYPIPRHDTVYWYQQGPGQDPQFLISFYEKMQSDKGSIPDRFSAQQFSDYHSELNMSSLELGDSALYFCASSPQGIGGYTFGSGTRLTVV.

The chain joins TRBV10-2 to TRBJ1-2; a weak D match, TRBD1 (6 bases). This CDR3 contains 13 residues. Trimming cost V 5 bases and J 5 bases, with 12 bases left between them. The germline CDR1 and CDR2 sequences are WSHSY and SAAADI. For the CDR3, the DNA is TGCGCCAGCAGTTCGACAGGAGATTATGGCTACACCTTC. Translated, it gives CASSSTGDYGYTF.

This chain connects TRBV28 to TRBJ1-1; possibly TRBD1 for D (5 bases). Germline loops: CDR1 MDHEN, CDR2 SYDVKM. The CDR3 extends over 16 amino acids. Trimming took off 5 bases at V and 5 bases at J, with 21 bases between the two ends. The CDR3 sequence is CASSRHSTRVGTEAFF. As DNA, the CDR3 is TGTGCCAGCAGTCGACATTCGACCAGGGTAGGGACTGAAGCTTTCTTT.

The genes are TRBV7-8 and TRBJ2-3, with D unclear. The CDR3 runs to 15 residues. V gave up 5 bases and J gave up 7 bases, with 19 bases separating them. Per the germline V gene, CDR1 is SGHVS and CDR2 is FQNEAQ. CDR3 in DNA: TGTGCCAGCAGCAAGAGAGGCGCGGCAGCAAATACGCAGTATTTT. Translation gives CASSKRGAAANTQYF.

The V and J genes are TRBV6-1 and TRBJ2-7; D is unresolved. This CDR3 has 15 residues. The ends were cut back, 1 base at V and 0 bases at J, with 10 bases in the middle. Germline V gives CDR1 MNHNS, CDR2 SASEGT. This CDR3 reads CASSEDPVNSYEQYF. CDR3 nucleotides: TGTGCCAGCAGTGAAGACCCAGTAAACTCCTACGAGCAGTACTTC.

The V and J genes are TRBV14 and TRBJ1-2; D may be TRBD1 (6 bases). The V and J ends lost 1 base and 2 bases respectively, with 14 bases between them. The CDR3 spans 16 residues. The germline V gene encodes CDR1 SGHDN and CDR2 FVKESK. The CDR3 DNA sequence: TGTGCCAGCAGCCAAGGGGGGCGCAGCAACAACTATGGCTACACCTTC. Translation gives CASSQGGRSNNYGYTF.

J is TRBJ1-5 and V is TRBV19, with D tentatively TRBD1 (5 bases). The CDR3 sequence is 17 residues long. Germline V gives CDR1 LNHDA, CDR2 SQIVND (reference sequence). Trimming stripped 3 bases from V and 2 bases from J, with 17 bases between. Here the CDR3 reads CASSIYLPGNGNQPQHF. In DNA, the CDR3 is TGTGCCAGTAGTATTTATCTCCCAGGGAATGGCAATCAGCCCCAGCATTTT.

This clone showed up just a few times. The chain joins TRBV27 to TRBJ1-4; 9 bases fit TRBD1. V gave up 10 bases and J gave up 8 bases; unmatched junction bases: 20. Germline CDR1 is MNHEY and CDR2 is SMNVEV (reference sequence). The CDR3 extends over 17 amino acids. The CDR3 loop reads CAITLWGRQGVLEKLFF. The CDR3 DNA is TGTGCCATCACGTTGTGGGGGCGACAGGGGGTCCTCGAAAAACTGTTTTTT.

This clone has only a few counts. J is TRBJ1-2 and V is TRBV2; D is ambiguous. The V gene lost 3 bases and the J gene lost 1 base, with 12 bases spanning the gap. This CDR3 region has 15 residues. Germline V gene data show CDR1 as SNHLY and CDR2 as FYNNEI. CDR3 loop: CASSEEVESNYGYTF. Written as DNA, the CDR3 is TGTGCCAGCAGTGAGGAGGTCGAGAGTAACTATGGCTACACCTTC.

V is TRBV27 and J is TRBJ2-2; a weak D match, TRBD2 (6 bases). The V gene's germline CDR1 is MNHEY and CDR2 SMNVEV (reference sequence). The CDR3 totals 15 residues. Trimming took off 6 bases at V and 0 bases at J, with 11 bases between the two ends. CDR3 in amino acids: CASRRLATNTGELFF. The CDR3 DNA reads TGTGCCAGCAGAAGGCTAGCGACGAACACCGGGGAGCTGTTTTTT.

This clone was counted only a few times. The gene calls are TRBV18 and TRBJ1-1, with D hard to call. This CDR3 spans 12 amino acids. Per germline, CDR1 KGHSH and CDR2 LQKENI. V lost 5 bases and J lost 6, with 10 bases in between. The CDR3 DNA follows: TGTGCCAGCTCAGAACTTGGGCCTGAAGCTTTCTTT. This gives the protein CASSELGPEAFF.

The rearrangement joins TRBV5-1 to TRBJ2-2; 8 bases are a match to TRBD2. CDR3 length equals 16 residues. Trimming took 0 bases from V and 2 from J; bases not matched to a gene: 3. Germline V gene data show CDR1 as SGHRS and CDR2 as YFSETQ. For the CDR3, the DNA is TGCGCCAGCAGCTTGGTTAGCGGGGCTAACACCGGGGAGCTGTTTTTT. Translated, it gives CASSLVSGANTGELFF.

This clone occurred a few times. V and J are TRBV27 and TRBJ1-3; 7 bases agree with TRBD1. Germline V gene sequence: CDR1 MNHEY, CDR2 SMNVEV (reference sequence). The CDR3 is 14 amino acids. The V segment lost 6 bases and the J segment 4 bases; nucleotides outside the gene matches: 6. The CDR3: CASSRDSKGNTIYF. The CDR3 nucleotides are TGTGCCAGCAGCCGGGACAGTAAAGGAAACACCATATATTTT.

The V gene is TRBV25-1, the J gene TRBJ2-5; the match to TRBD2 covers 10 bases. There are 17 residues in the CDR3. Looked up from germline, CDR1 is MGHDK and CDR2 is SYGVNS. V shed 2 bases and J 1 base; nucleotides not matched to a gene: 7. The CDR3 DNA reads TGTGCCAGCAGTGAAGGGTGGGGACTAGCGACCCAAGAGACCCAGTACTTC. Translated, it gives CASSEGWGLATQETQYF.